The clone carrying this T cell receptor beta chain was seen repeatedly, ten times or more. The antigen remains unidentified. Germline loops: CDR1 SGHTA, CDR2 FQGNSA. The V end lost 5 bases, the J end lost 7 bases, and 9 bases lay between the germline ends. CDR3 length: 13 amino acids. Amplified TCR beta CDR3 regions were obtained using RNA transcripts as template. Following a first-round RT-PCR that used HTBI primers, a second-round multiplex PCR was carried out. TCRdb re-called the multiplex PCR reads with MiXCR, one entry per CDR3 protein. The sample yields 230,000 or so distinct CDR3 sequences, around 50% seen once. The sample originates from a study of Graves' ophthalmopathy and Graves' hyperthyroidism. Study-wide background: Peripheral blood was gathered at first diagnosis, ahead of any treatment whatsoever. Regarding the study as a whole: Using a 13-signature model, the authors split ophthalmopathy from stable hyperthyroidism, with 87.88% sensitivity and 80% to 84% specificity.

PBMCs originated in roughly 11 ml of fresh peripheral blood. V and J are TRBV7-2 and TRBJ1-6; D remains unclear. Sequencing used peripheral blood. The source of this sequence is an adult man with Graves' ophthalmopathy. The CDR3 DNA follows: TGTGCCAGCAGCCAAGCAGAAAATTCACCCCTCCACTTT. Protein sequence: CASSQAENSPLHF. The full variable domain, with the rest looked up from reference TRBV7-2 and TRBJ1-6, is GAGVSQSPSNKVTEKGKDVELRCDPISGHTALYWYRQSLGQGLEFLIYFQGNSAPDKSGLPSDRFSAERTGGSVSTLTIQRTQQEDSAVYLCASSQAENSPLHFGNGTRLTVT.